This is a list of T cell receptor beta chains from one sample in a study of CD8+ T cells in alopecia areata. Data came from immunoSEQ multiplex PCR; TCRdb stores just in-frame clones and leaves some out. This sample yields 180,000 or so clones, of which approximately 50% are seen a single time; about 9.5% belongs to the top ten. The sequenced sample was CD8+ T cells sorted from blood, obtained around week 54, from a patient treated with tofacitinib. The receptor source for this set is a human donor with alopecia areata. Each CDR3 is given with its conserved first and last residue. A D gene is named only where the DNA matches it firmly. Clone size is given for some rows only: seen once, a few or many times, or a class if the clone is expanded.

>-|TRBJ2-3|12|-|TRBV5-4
CASSLVKDTQYF
TGTGCCAGCAGCTTGGTCAAGGATACGCAGTATTTT
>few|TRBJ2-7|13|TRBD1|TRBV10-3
CAISLTGLGEQYF
TGTGCCATCAGTTTGACAGGGCTGGGGGAGCAGTACTTC
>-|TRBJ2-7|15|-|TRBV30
CAWSLPGTLLYEQYF
TGTGCCTGGAGTCTCCCCGGGACACTACTCTACGAGCAGTACTTC
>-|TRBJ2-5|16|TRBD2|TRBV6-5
CASSYVAGGRQETQYF
TGTGCCAGCAGTTACGTGGCGGGGGGGCGTCAAGAGACCCAGTACTTC
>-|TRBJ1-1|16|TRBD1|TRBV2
CASSETRGSAVTEAFF
TGTGCCAGCAGTGAGACCAGGGGGTCGGCAGTCACTGAAGCTTTCTTT
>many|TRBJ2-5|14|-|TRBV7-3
CASSPTSSQETQYF
TGTGCCAGCAGCCCCACTAGCTCCCAAGAGACCCAGTACTTC
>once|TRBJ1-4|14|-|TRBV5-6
CASSQIATNEKLFF
TGTGCCAGCAGCCAAATTGCAACTAATGAAAAACTGTTTTTT
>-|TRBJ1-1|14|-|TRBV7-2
CASSLVRGNTEAFF
TGTGCCAGCAGCTTAGTACGAGGGAACACTGAAGCTTTCTTT
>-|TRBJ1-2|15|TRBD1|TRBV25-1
CASSEQTGRAYGYTF
TGTGCCAGCAGTGAACAGACAGGGAGGGCGTATGGCTACACCTTC
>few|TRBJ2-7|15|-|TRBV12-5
CASGPTSLKEYEQYF
TGTGCTAGTGGTCCAACCTCTTTGAAGGAGTACGAGCAGTACTTC
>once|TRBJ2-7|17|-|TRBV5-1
CASSPRDDHNFSYEQYF
TGCGCCAGCAGCCCGAGGGATGACCATAACTTCTCCTACGAGCAGTACTTC
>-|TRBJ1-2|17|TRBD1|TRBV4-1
CASSQTPGQGSSYGYTF
TGCGCCAGCAGCCAAACGCCGGGACAGGGTTCTTCATATGGCTACACCTTC
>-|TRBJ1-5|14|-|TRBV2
CASMRSGGDQPQHF
TGTGCCAGCATGAGATCCGGGGGAGATCAGCCCCAGCATTTT
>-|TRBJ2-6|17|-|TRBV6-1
CASSELDGLSGANVLTF
TGTGCCAGCAGTGAACTGGACGGGCTCTCTGGGGCCAACGTCCTGACTTTC
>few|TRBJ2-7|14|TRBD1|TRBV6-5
CASSYTGQGYEQYF
TGTGCCAGCAGTTACACCGGACAGGGCTACGAGCAGTACTTC
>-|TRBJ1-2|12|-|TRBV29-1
CSVEVGGLGYTF
TGCAGCGTGGAGGTGGGGGGGCTTGGCTACACCTTC